The clone carrying this T cell receptor (beta chain) was detected only a few times. Antigen specificity is unknown. Sorting based on CD45RO/CCR7/CD25/CD127/CD95/CD27 separated CD4+ naive, central memory, regulatory and stem cell-like memory cells. The data originate from a study of beta chain features in type 1 diabetes. Germline V gene data show CDR1 as LNHDA and CDR2 as SQIVND (reference sequence). CDR3 length: 14 residues. Trimming took off 2 bases at V and 6 bases at J, with 8 bases between the two ends. Study results and limitations: Cells expressing TCR highly could be over-represented by cDNA sequencing. Moderate but significant shortening of TCRB CDR3s was recorded in all four CD4+ subsets from Type 1 diabetes patients. There were fewer insertions and more deletions at the VDJ junctions of type 1 diabetes patients.

The whole isolated RNA underwent reverse transcription, so sequencing captured expressed TCRB transcripts. Clones were read by immunoSEQ multiplex PCR, and TCRdb kept only the in-frame ones, dropping some. The sample consists of hundreds of thousands of clones, over 10% of them appearing once. The chain uses TRBV19 and TRBJ1-6; weak D call: TRBD1 (6 bases). This clonotype originated in a man younger than 30 with type 1 diabetes. The sequencing sample was made of naive CD4+ T cells from blood. The CDR3 DNA is TGTGCCAGTAGTATAACAGGGATTAATTCACCCCTCCACTTT. It yields the protein CASSITGINSPLHF.